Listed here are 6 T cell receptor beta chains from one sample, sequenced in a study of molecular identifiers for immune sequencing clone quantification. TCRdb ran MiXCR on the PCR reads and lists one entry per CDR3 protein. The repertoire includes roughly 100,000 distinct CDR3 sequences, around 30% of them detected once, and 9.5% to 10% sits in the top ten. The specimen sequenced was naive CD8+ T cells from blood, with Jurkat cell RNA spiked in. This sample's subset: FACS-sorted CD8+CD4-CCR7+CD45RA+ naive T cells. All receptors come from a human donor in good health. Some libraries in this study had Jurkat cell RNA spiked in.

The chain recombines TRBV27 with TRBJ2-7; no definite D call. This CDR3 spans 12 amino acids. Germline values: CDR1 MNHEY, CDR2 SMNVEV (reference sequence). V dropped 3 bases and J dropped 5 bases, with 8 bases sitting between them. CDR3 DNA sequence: TGTGCCAGCAGTTTCTTCGGCCACGAGCAGTACTTC. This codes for CASSFFGHEQYF.

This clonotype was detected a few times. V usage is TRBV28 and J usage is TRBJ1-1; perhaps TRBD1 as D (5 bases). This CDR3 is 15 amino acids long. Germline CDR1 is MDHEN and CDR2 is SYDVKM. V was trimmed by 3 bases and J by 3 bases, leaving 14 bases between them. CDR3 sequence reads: CASSFENWGDTEAFF. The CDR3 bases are TGTGCCAGCAGTTTTGAGAATTGGGGGGACACTGAAGCTTTCTTT.

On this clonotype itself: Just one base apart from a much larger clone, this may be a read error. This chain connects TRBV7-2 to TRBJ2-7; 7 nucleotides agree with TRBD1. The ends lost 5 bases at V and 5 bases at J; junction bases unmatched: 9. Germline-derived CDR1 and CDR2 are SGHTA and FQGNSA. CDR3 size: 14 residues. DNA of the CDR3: TGTGCCAGCAGCCAAGGGACAGCTACCAACGAGCAGTACTTC. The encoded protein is CASSQGTATNEQYF.

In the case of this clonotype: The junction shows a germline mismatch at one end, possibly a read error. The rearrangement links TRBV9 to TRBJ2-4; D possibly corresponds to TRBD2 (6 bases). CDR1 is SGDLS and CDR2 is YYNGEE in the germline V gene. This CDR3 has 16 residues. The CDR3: CASGGSSGGAKIIQYF. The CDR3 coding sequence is TGTGCCAGCGGTGGTTCCTCCGGGGGAGCCAAAATCATTCAGTACTTC.

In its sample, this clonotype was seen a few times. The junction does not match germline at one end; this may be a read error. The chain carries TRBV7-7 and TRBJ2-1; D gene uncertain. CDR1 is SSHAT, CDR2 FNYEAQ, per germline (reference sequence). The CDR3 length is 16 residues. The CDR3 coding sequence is TGTGCTAGCAGCCCTCGGCCCGGAGTCTCCTACAATGAGCAGTTCTTC. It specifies CASSPRPGVSYNEQFF.

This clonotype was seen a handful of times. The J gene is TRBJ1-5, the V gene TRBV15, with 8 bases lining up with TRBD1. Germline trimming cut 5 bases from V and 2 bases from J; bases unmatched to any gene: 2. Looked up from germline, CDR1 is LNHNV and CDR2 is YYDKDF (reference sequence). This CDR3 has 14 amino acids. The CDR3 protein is CATSATGGNQPQHF. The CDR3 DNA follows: TGTGCCACCAGCGCGACAGGGGGCAATCAGCCCCAGCATTTT. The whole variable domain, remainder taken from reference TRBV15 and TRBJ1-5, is DAMVIQNPRYQVTQFGKPVTLSCSQTLNHNVMYWYQQKSSQAPKLLFHYYDKDFNNEADTPDNFQSRRPNTSFCFLDIRSPGLGDTAMYLCATSATGGNQPQHFGDGTRLSIL.